This TCR beta chain was obtained from a study of regulatory T cells in long-lasting Graves disease. Study-level findings and limits: Accuracy was possibly reduced by small sample size. Persistent patients had a count of shared public clonotypes (2,741) that exceeded that of new patients (almost 1,000).

Remarks on this clonotype: The antigen is unknown.

Time point described: newly diagnosed GD, antithyroid drugs for less than 3 months. From PBMCs, RNA was extracted and then used to make the TCR library. The EDTA tubes were filled with about 10 milliliters of drawn peripheral blood. The TCR beta library used iRepertoire HTBI primers with Arm-PCR amplification of CDR3. MiXCR, applied by TCRdb to the multiplex PCR reads, yields one record per CDR3 protein. The sample includes 540,000 or so distinct CDR3 sequences, about 14% seen only once; the top ten take more than 8.5%. This CDR3 is built from 14 residues. Trimming took 4 bases from V and 3 from J; bases not matched to a gene: 8. The germline V gene encodes CDR1 DFQATT and CDR2 SNEGSKA (reference sequence). These data are also associated with another study on T cells in Graves' hyperthyroidism and ophthalmopathy. From that paper: During a first-round RT-PCR of the TCR CDR3, the HTBI primer set was used.

The V gene is TRBV20-1, the J gene TRBJ2-7; 8 nucleotides align to TRBD2. This sequence originates from a man aged 25-40 years with Graves disease. This specimen was peripheral blood mononuclear cells (PBMCs), taken at new diagnosis, from a patient treated with antithyroid drugs. The CDR3 loop reads CSAMRTSLDYEQYF. CDR3 bases: TGCAGTGCTATGAGGACTAGCCTTGACTACGAGCAGTACTTC.